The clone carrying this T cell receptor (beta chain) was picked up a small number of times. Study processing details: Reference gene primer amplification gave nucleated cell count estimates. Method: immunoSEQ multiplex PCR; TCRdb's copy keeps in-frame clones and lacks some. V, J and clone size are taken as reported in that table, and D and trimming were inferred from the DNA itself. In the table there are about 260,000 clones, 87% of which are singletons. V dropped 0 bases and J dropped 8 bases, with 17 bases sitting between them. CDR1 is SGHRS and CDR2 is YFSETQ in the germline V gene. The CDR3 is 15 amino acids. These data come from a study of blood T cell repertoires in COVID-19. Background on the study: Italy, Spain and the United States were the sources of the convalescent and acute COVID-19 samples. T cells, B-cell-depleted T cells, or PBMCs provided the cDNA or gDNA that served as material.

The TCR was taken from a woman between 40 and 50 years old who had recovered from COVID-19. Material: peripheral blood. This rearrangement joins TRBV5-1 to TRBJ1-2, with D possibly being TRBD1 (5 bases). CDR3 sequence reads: CASSLEPGRLGGYTF. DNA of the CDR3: TGCGCCAGCAGCTTGGAGCCAGGGCGCCTTGGGGGCTACACCTTC.